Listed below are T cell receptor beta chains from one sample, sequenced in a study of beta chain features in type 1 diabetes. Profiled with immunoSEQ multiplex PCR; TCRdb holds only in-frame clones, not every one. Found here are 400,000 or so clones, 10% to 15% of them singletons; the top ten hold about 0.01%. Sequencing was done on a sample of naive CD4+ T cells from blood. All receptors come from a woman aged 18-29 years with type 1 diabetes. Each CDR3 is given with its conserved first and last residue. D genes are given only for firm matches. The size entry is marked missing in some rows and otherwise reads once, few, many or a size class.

DNA: TGCGCCAGCAGCCAAGATGCGGCTAGCGGGGTGAATACGCAGTATTTT
CDR3: CASSQDAASGVNTQYF
D: TRBD2
size: -
V: TRBV4-3
J: TRBJ2-3

DNA: TGTGCCAGTAGTATCCCGCGCTACAATCAGCCCCAGCATTTT
CDR3: CASSIPRYNQPQHF
D: -
size: -
V: TRBV19
J: TRBJ1-5

DNA: TGTGCCAGCAGCCAAGCAGGGGAGCTGTTTTTT
CDR3: CASSQAGELFF
D: -
size: few
V: TRBV14
J: TRBJ2-2

DNA: TGTGCCAGCCGACAGGGGGCAAGCAATCAGCCCCAGCATTTT
CDR3: CASRQGASNQPQHF
D: TRBD1
size: few
V: TRBV19
J: TRBJ1-5

DNA: TGTGCCAGCAGCGCGGGACTAGCGAGACAAGAGACCCAGTACTTC
CDR3: CASSAGLARQETQYF
D: TRBD2
size: few
V: TRBV9
J: TRBJ2-5

DNA: TGTGCCAGCTGTTGCGGTGGGGAGGGCCGGTACGAGCAGTACTTC
CDR3: CASCCGGEGRYEQYF
D: TRBD2
size: -
V: TRBV28
J: TRBJ2-7

DNA: TGTGCCAGCAGACCACCTACTGACAGAGATGGCTACACCTTC
CDR3: CASRPPTDRDGYTF
D: -
size: few
V: TRBV27
J: TRBJ1-2

DNA: TGTGCCAGCAGCCGCCAGCTCCGGAGGGCTTTCTTT
CDR3: CASSRQLRRAFF
D: -
size: -
V: TRBV11-2
J: TRBJ1-1

DNA: TGCGCCAGCGTAGAGCGGGGGGATGGCTACACCTTC
CDR3: CASVERGDGYTF
D: -
size: -
V: TRBV23-1
J: TRBJ1-2

DNA: TGTGCCTGGAGTCTCATAGAAGAGACCCAGTACTTC
CDR3: CAWSLIEETQYF
D: -
size: -
V: TRBV30
J: TRBJ2-5

DNA: TGTGCCAGCAGTGCTCCTAGCGGGGAGAGGAATGAGCAGTTCTTC
CDR3: CASSAPSGERNEQFF
D: TRBD2
size: -
V: TRBV28
J: TRBJ2-1

DNA: TGTGCCAGTCTACTTACAGGGGTGGTTACTGAAGCTTTCTTT
CDR3: CASLLTGVVTEAFF
D: TRBD1
size: few
V: TRBV19
J: TRBJ1-1

DNA: TGTGCCAGCAGTTACTCCTCCGGGACAGGGCTCGGCGAGCAGTTCTTC
CDR3: CASSYSSGTGLGEQFF
D: TRBD1
size: few
V: TRBV6-5
J: TRBJ2-1

DNA: TGTGCCAGTAGTATTGGGCAGCCCTACGAGCAGTACTTC
CDR3: CASSIGQPYEQYF
D: -
size: few
V: TRBV19
J: TRBJ2-7

DNA: TGTGCCAAGTCGAAAGGGACATCGGTTGAAGCTTTCTTT
CDR3: CAKSKGTSVEAFF
D: -
size: -
V: TRBV19
J: TRBJ1-1

DNA: TGCGCCAGCAGCTTGACCCTTATACAAGGTCGGACGCAGGGCGGGGAGCTGTTTTTT
CDR3: CASSLTLIQGRTQGGELFF
D: -
size: few
V: TRBV5-1
J: TRBJ2-2

DNA: TGTGCCAGCAGTCTGGGGGGGACCATTCGCTACGAGCAGTACTTC
CDR3: CASSLGGTIRYEQYF
D: TRBD2
size: -
V: TRBV13
J: TRBJ2-7

DNA: TGTGCCAGCAGTTCCCCTGCCCTCCGGGGGGCCAACGTCCTGACTTTC
CDR3: CASSSPALRGANVLTF
D: -
size: -
V: TRBV28
J: TRBJ2-6

DNA: TGTGCCAGCAGAACTAGCGGGAGTGGAGATACGCAGTATTTT
CDR3: CASRTSGSGDTQYF
D: TRBD2
size: -
V: TRBV6-6
J: TRBJ2-3

DNA: TGTGCCAGCTCAATAGGACAGGGGAGCGCCAATGAGCAGTTCTTC
CDR3: CASSIGQGSANEQFF
D: TRBD1
size: -
V: TRBV18
J: TRBJ2-1

DNA: TGTGCCAGCAGCGGGCGACTAGTGAACACCGGGGAGCTGTTTTTT
CDR3: CASSGRLVNTGELFF
D: -
size: few
V: TRBV9
J: TRBJ2-2

DNA: TGTGCCAGCAGCCAGGGACTAGCGGTGAACATTCAGTACTTC
CDR3: CASSQGLAVNIQYF
D: TRBD2
size: few
V: TRBV7-9
J: TRBJ2-4

DNA: TGTGCCATCAGTGAGACCACGAGATCCTACGAGCAGTACTTC
CDR3: CAISETTRSYEQYF
D: -
size: few
V: TRBV10-3
J: TRBJ2-7

DNA: TGTGCCAGCAGCCCTCGTGGGCTGGACACTGAAGCTTTCTTT
CDR3: CASSPRGLDTEAFF
D: -
size: -
V: TRBV7-9
J: TRBJ1-1

DNA: TGTGCCACCTCGGACAGCAACACCGGGGAGCTGTTTTTT
CDR3: CATSDSNTGELFF
D: -
size: -
V: TRBV10-3
J: TRBJ2-2

DNA: TGTGCCAGCAGCTTAGGCCCAGGGGACCCCTACGAGCAGTACTTC
CDR3: CASSLGPGDPYEQYF
D: -
size: once
V: TRBV11-3
J: TRBJ2-7

DNA: TGTGCCAGCAGCTTACGCTACAGCGGGTACTCCTACGAGCAGTACTTC
CDR3: CASSLRYSGYSYEQYF
D: -
size: -
V: TRBV13
J: TRBJ2-7

DNA: TGTGCCAGCGAAGTGGTAGCGGGGGGCGAGCAGTACTTC
CDR3: CASEVVAGGEQYF
D: TRBD2
size: -
V: TRBV28
J: TRBJ2-7

DNA: TGTGCCAGCAGTCCGCTAGCGGGAGGAGGGGTCTACGAGCAGTACTTC
CDR3: CASSPLAGGGVYEQYF
D: TRBD2
size: -
V: TRBV28
J: TRBJ2-7

DNA: TGCGCCAGCAGCCATAGTAGCGGGAAAGAGACCCAGTACTTC
CDR3: CASSHSSGKETQYF
D: TRBD2
size: -
V: TRBV5-1
J: TRBJ2-5

DNA: TGTGCCAGCAGCTTCAACACAGATACGCAGTATTTT
CDR3: CASSFNTDTQYF
D: -
size: few
V: TRBV7-2
J: TRBJ2-3

DNA: TGTGCCAGCAGCCGTGAGATAAGTGGAGACACTGAAGCTTTCTTT
CDR3: CASSREISGDTEAFF
D: -
size: few
V: TRBV11-2
J: TRBJ1-1

DNA: TGTGCCAGCATCGGGAACACTGAAGCTTTCTTT
CDR3: CASIGNTEAFF
D: -
size: -
V: TRBV5-6
J: TRBJ1-1

DNA: TGTGCCAGCAGCTCGGCACTTAGGACAGGGGGCACCGGGGAGCTGTTTTTT
CDR3: CASSSALRTGGTGELFF
D: TRBD1
size: -
V: TRBV5-8
J: TRBJ2-2

DNA: TGCGCCAGCGATCTAGGGGGACAGGGAAAACACGAGCAGTACTTC
CDR3: CASDLGGQGKHEQYF
D: TRBD1
size: -
V: TRBV5-1
J: TRBJ2-7

DNA: TGCAGTGCTAGCCAGAATGGCTACACCTTC
CDR3: CSASQNGYTF
D: -
size: -
V: TRBV20-1
J: TRBJ1-2

DNA: TGTGCCAGCAGCAGACAGGGCCCAGATACGCAGTATTTT
CDR3: CASSRQGPDTQYF
D: TRBD1
size: few
V: TRBV28
J: TRBJ2-3

DNA: TGTGCCAGCAGCTCAAGCCCCCCCGGACAGGGGACAGATACGCAGTATTTT
CDR3: CASSSSPPGQGTDTQYF
D: TRBD1
size: few
V: TRBV5-4
J: TRBJ2-3

DNA: TGTGCCAGTAGTATAGGAGGGAACGACGAGCAGTACTTC
CDR3: CASSIGGNDEQYF
D: -
size: few
V: TRBV19
J: TRBJ2-7

DNA: TGTGCCAGCAGCGCGGGACAGGGCAAGCAAGAGACCCAGTACTTC
CDR3: CASSAGQGKQETQYF
D: TRBD1
size: few
V: TRBV7-9
J: TRBJ2-5

DNA: TGCGCCAGCAGCTTGGACAGGAATGAAAAACTGTTTTTT
CDR3: CASSLDRNEKLFF
D: -
size: few
V: TRBV5-1
J: TRBJ1-4

DNA: TGTGCCAGCAGCTTAGCGGGGGTGGAAGAGACCCAGTACTTC
CDR3: CASSLAGVEETQYF
D: TRBD2
size: few
V: TRBV5-4
J: TRBJ2-5

DNA: TGTGCCAGCAGTTTTGCGGGAGGTCCTCCCTACAATGAGCAGTTCTTC
CDR3: CASSFAGGPPYNEQFF
D: TRBD2
size: -
V: TRBV28
J: TRBJ2-1

DNA: TGTGCCAGCAGCGTAAGACAGTCCGACAATGAGCAGTTCTTC
CDR3: CASSVRQSDNEQFF
D: -
size: -
V: TRBV9
J: TRBJ2-1

DNA: TGTGCCAGCAGCATCAGCGGGAGTTCCGAGCAGTACTTC
CDR3: CASSISGSSEQYF
D: TRBD2
size: few
V: TRBV5-4
J: TRBJ2-7

DNA: TGTGCCAGCAGTGGGGACAGGAACACTGAAGCTTTCTTT
CDR3: CASSGDRNTEAFF
D: TRBD1
size: few
V: TRBV6-5
J: TRBJ1-1

DNA: TGCGCCAGCAGCCAGGCTCGCCTAGCGAGCACCGGGGAGCTGTTTTTT
CDR3: CASSQARLASTGELFF
D: -
size: few
V: TRBV4-1
J: TRBJ2-2

DNA: TGCGCCAGCGCGCTAGCGGGAGCCAATGAGCAGTTCTTC
CDR3: CASALAGANEQFF
D: TRBD2
size: few
V: TRBV5-1
J: TRBJ2-1

DNA: TGTGCCATCACTAGTTACACCGGGGAGCTGTTTTTT
CDR3: CAITSYTGELFF
D: -
size: few
V: TRBV10-3
J: TRBJ2-2